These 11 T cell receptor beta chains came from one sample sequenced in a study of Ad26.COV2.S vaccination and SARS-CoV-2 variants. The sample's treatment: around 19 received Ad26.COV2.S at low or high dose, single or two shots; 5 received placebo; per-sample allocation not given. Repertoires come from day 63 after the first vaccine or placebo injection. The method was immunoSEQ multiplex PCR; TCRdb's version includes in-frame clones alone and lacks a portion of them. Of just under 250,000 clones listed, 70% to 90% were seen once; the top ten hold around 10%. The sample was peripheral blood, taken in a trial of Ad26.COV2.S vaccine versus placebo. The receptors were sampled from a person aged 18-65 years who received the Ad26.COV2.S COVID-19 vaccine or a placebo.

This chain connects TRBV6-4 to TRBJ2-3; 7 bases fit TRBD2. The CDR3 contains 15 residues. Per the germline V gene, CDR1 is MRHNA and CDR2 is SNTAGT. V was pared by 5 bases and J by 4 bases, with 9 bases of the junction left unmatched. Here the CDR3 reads CASSPLAGAADTQYF. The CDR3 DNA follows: TGTGCCAGCAGTCCCCTCGCGGGAGCAGCAGATACGCAGTATTTT.

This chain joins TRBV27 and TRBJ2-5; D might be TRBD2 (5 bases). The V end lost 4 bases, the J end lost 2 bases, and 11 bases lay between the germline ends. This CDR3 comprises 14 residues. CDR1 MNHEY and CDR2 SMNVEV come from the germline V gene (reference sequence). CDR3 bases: TGTGCCAGCAGTTACCTCGGGAAGCAAGAGACCCAGTACTTC. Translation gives CASSYLGKQETQYF.

The CDR3 nucleotides are TGTGCCAGCAGCTTAGACGGGGACAGGGGGTCCAACGAGCAGTACTTC. This gives the protein CASSLDGDRGSNEQYF. The chain couples TRBV7-2 to TRBJ2-7; 11 bases match TRBD1. Germline V gene lookup returns CDR1 SGHTA and CDR2 FQGNSA. This CDR3 is built from 16 residues. Trimming cost V 1 base and J 5 bases; bases outside gene matches: 7.

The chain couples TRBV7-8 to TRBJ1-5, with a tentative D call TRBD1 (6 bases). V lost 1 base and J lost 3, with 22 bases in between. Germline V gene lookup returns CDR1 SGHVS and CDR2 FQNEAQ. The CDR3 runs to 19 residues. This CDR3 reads CASSLGPHGRGGPNQPQHF. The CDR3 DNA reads TGTGCCAGCAGCTTAGGCCCCCATGGCCGGGGGGGGCCCAATCAGCCCCAGCATTTT.

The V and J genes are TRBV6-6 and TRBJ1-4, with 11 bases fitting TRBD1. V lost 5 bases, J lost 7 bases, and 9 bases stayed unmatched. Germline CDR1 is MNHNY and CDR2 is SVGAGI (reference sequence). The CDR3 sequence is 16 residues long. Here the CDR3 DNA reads TGTGCCAGCAGTCGACGGACAGGGGGCGGGAGTGAAAAACTGTTTTTT. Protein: CASSRRTGGGSEKLFF.

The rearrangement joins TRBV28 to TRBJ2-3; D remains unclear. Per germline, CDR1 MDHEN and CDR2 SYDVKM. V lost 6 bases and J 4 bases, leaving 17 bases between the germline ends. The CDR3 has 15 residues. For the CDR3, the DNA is TGTGCCAGCAGCTTTGTGGCCTCATTATCAGATACGCAGTATTTT. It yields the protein CASSFVASLSDTQYF.

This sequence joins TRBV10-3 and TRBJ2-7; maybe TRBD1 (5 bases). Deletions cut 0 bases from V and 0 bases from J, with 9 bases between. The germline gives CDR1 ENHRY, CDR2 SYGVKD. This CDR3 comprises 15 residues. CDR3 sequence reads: CAISESTASSYEQYF. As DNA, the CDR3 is TGTGCCATCAGTGAGTCGACAGCCAGCTCCTACGAGCAGTACTTC.

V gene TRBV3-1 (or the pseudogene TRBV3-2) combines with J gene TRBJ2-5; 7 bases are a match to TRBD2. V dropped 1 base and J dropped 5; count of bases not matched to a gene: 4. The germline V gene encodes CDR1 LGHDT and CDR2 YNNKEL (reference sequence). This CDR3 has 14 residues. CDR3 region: CASSQAWGGETQYF. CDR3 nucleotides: TGTGCCAGCAGCCAAGCCTGGGGAGGGGAGACCCAGTACTTC.

In DNA, the CDR3 is TGTGCCAGCAGCTTAGCCCCCGGGCTCACCGGGGAGCTGTTTTTT. Residues: CASSLAPGLTGELFF. The chain is built from TRBV7-2 and TRBJ2-2; D is ambiguous. The V end was cut by 0 bases, the J end by 4 bases, with 9 bases between. CDR3 size: 15 residues. The V gene's germline CDR1 is SGHTA and CDR2 FQGNSA.

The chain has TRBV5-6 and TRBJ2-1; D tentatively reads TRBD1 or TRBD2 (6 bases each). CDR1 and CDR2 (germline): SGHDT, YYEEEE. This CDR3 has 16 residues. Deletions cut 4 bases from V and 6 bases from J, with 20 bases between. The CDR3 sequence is CASSPWGPGASNEQFF. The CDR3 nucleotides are TGTGCCAGCAGCCCATGGGGGCCGGGAGCGAGCAATGAGCAGTTCTTC.

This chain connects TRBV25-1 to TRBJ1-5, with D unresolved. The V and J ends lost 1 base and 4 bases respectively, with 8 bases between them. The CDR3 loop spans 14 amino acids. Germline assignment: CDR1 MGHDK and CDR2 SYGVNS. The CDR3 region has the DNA TGTGCCAGCAGTGAATTTGGAGGGAATCAGCCCCAGCATTTT. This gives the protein CASSEFGGNQPQHF. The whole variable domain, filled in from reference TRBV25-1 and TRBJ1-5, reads EADIYQTPRYLVIGTGKKITLECSQTMGHDKMYWYQQDPGMELHLIHYSYGVNSTEKGDLSSESTVSRIRTEHFPLTLESARPSHTSQYLCASSEFGGNQPQHFGDGTRLSIL.